This TCR beta chain was obtained from a study of human T cells and chemical hapten exposure. CDR1 MNHEY and CDR2 SMNVEV come from the germline V gene (reference sequence). V was pared by 1 base and J by 5 bases, with 8 bases of the junction left unmatched. The length of the CDR3 is 17 residues. This clonotype was recorded many times. No antigen is known for it. The sample's time point: patch test 2, 6 weeks after DPC sensitization. Regarding treatment: therapeutic diphenylcyclopropenone sensitization with weekly scalp DPC. TCRdb analysed the RACE reads with MiXCR anew, one entry per CDR3 protein. The sample lists tens of thousands of distinct CDR3 sequences; about 10% were seen once. The study's findings and limits: Having alopecia, donors may respond immunologically unlike healthy people.

This material consisted of whole blood, taken in connection with sensitization to the hapten diphenylcyclopropenone (DPC). The chain joins TRBV27 to TRBJ2-2; 9 bases line up with TRBD2. This clonotype was obtained from a woman in her 30s with alopecia areata. Some clones in this sample may be carry-over from other donors' samples. CDR3 residues: CASSLFSLAGKTGELFF. The CDR3 DNA reads TGTGCCAGCAGTTTATTCTCCCTAGCGGGGAAAACCGGGGAGCTGTTTTTT.